This T cell receptor (beta chain) was identified during a study of T-cell reconstitution after alpha-beta-depleted transplantation in children. The CDR3 spans 16 residues. V lost 1 base and J lost 3; bases outside the gene matches: 8. Germline loops: CDR1 SEHNR, CDR2 FQNEAQ (reference sequence). The authors prepared the TCRbeta library with unique molecular identifiers. One entry per CDR3 protein, called by TCRdb with MiXCR from the PCR reads. This sample has 250,000 to 400,000 distinct CDR3 sequences; 23% occur once, and the top ten carry roughly 11%. This rearrangement joins TRBV7-9 to TRBJ2-7, with 8 bases identical to TRBD2. This specimen consisted of PBMCs, mostly from graft donor cells, obtained 180 days after TCRalphabeta/CD19-depleted stem cell transplant. This TCR was sampled from a male patient younger than 18 who had a stem cell transplant for acute lymphoblastic leukemia, so the T cells may come from the graft donor. The CDR3 coding sequence is TGTGCCAGCAGCTTAGGCGGACTAGCCCATGGCTACGAGCAGTACTTC. It encodes CASSLGGLAHGYEQYF.